The clone carrying this T cell receptor (beta chain) was seen repeatedly, ten times or more. Its antigen is unknown. TCRdb reprocessed the 5' RACE reads via MiXCR and lists one record per CDR3 protein. The data hold a few hundred thousand distinct CDR3 sequences, with about 10% observed a single time. The data were taken from a study of identical twins. Germline values: CDR1 SGHRS, CDR2 YFSETQ. CDR3 length: 15 amino acids. Trimming shortened V by 5 bases and J by 0 bases, and 12 bases separated the two germline ends. Study results and limitations: Carriage of fewer insertions was seen in abundant cord blood beta clonotypes, whereas memory repertoires showed none. Out-of-frame alpha sequences shared by twins showed excess low generation probability. Cross-sectional statistical analysis, not tracking of the same donors, underpinned the conclusions.

Sequencing was carried out using naive T cells sorted from blood. The clonotype comes from a woman between 45 and 65 years old in good health. The rearrangement links TRBV5-1 to TRBJ2-1; D is perhaps TRBD1 (6 bases). CDR3 region: CASRETGSSYNEQFF. For the CDR3, the DNA is TGCGCCAGCAGGGAGACAGGCAGCTCCTACAATGAGCAGTTCTTC.